This passage covers 9 T cell receptor beta chains from one sample sequenced in a study of radiotherapy plus CTLA-4 blockade in lung cancer. The table came from immunoSEQ multiplex PCR; TCRdb's copy has only in-frame clones and leaves some out. The table has tens of thousands of clones, around 80% seen once. The material was peripheral blood, obtained from a patient treated with radiotherapy plus ipilimumab. The receptors shown here come from a human donor with non-small cell lung cancer who had a complete response to radiotherapy plus ipilimumab.

This chain uses TRBV5-1 with TRBJ2-6, with 11 bases matching TRBD1. The V segment lost 3 bases and the J segment 0 bases; nucleotides outside the gene matches: 5. This CDR3 has 18 amino acids. The germline CDR1 and CDR2 sequences are SGHRS and YFSETQ. CDR3 DNA sequence: TGCGCCAGCAGCTATCACGGGACAGGGGGCTCTGGGGCCAACGTCCTGACTTTC. Residues: CASSYHGTGGSGANVLTF.

The chain couples TRBV6-5 to TRBJ1-2, with 9 bases matching TRBD1. Germline V gene data show CDR1 as MNHEY and CDR2 as SVGAGI. The trim removed 2 bases at V and 8 bases at J, leaving 12 bases unmatched. The CDR3 sequence is 16 residues long. The DNA of the CDR3 is TGTGCCAGCAGTTACGGGACAGGGTCTCGCAAAGGAGGCTACACCTTC. It yields the protein CASSYGTGSRKGGYTF.

J is TRBJ2-3 and V is TRBV10-3; 9 nucleotides match TRBD2. CDR3 size: 14 residues. V lost 11 bases and J lost 3; bases outside the gene matches: 9. Germline assignment: CDR1 ENHRY and CDR2 SYGVKD. Here the CDR3 DNA reads TGTGCCTCCAGCGGCGGGGGGGGAACAGATACGCAGTATTTT. Translated, it gives CASSGGGGTDTQYF.

This clone was observed once. The chain has TRBV7-9 and TRBJ2-1, with TRBD1 as a possible D gene (6 bases). The germline V and J ends were trimmed by 4 bases and 6 bases, with 13 bases remaining between them. Germline V gene data show CDR1 as SEHNR and CDR2 as FQNEAQ (reference sequence). The CDR3 spans 14 residues. The CDR3 coding sequence is TGTGCCAGCAGCTCCGTACTAGGGGGCAATGAGCAGTTCTTC. Its translation is CASSSVLGGNEQFF.

The chain uses TRBV11-3 and TRBJ2-1; a weak D match, TRBD1 (5 bases). CDR1 and CDR2 from the germline V gene are SGHNT and YENEEA. Between the trimmed V and J ends, which lost 1 base and 7 bases, there was a span of 14 bases. The CDR3 runs 15 residues. Here the CDR3 reads CASSLGQGVGNEQFF. CDR3 in DNA: TGTGCCAGCAGCTTAGGTCAGGGTGTAGGGAATGAGCAGTTCTTC.

The chain joins TRBV5-1 to TRBJ2-1, with D perhaps matching TRBD2 (6 bases). Per the germline V gene, CDR1 is SGHRS and CDR2 is YFSETQ. The CDR3 runs 14 residues. V dropped 6 bases and J dropped 0 bases, with 10 bases sitting between them. CDR3 sequence: CASTLANSYNEQFF. The CDR3 DNA reads as TGCGCCAGCACTCTAGCGAACTCCTACAATGAGCAGTTCTTC.

This clone was seen a single time. The rearrangement links TRBV28 to TRBJ1-5, with TRBD1 matching over 11 bases. CDR3 length equals 19 residues. Per germline, CDR1 MDHEN and CDR2 SYDVKM. V lost 5 bases and J lost 0; bases outside the gene matches: 12. CDR3 sequence (DNA): TGTGCCAGCAGTCCCGCACCCCATGGGACAGGGGGTAGCAATCAGCCCCAGCATTTT. This gives the protein CASSPAPHGTGGSNQPQHF.

This rearrangement joins TRBV18 to TRBJ1-5; tentative D call: TRBD1 (5 bases). V was trimmed by 5 bases and J by 7 bases, leaving 12 bases between them. Germline CDR1 KGHSH, CDR2 LQKENI. The length of the CDR3 is 13 residues. CDR3 sequence reads: CASSWDPGQPQHF. In DNA form, the CDR3 reads TGTGCCAGCTCATGGGACCCGGGGCAGCCCCAGCATTTT.

The CDR3 region is CASSNPPGAYEQYV. The DNA for the CDR3 is TGTGCCAGCAGCAACCCTCCGGGGGCCTACGAGCAGTACGTC. The chain joins TRBV7-2 to TRBJ2-7; TRBD2 might be the D (6 bases). With 5 bases removed from V and 2 bases from J, the gap between germline ends came to 13 bases. The CDR3 covers 14 residues. CDR1 and CDR2 (germline): SGHTA, FQGNSA.